The 32 T cell receptor beta chains presented below share a single source sample, sequenced in a study of T cell responses to AZD1222 COVID-19 vaccine. Profiled with immunoSEQ multiplex PCR; TCRdb holds only in-frame clones, not every one. The sample lists 150,000 to 200,000 clones; around 91% were seen once. The source was peripheral blood, collected 28 days after the second AZD1222 dose. These receptors all stem from an adult who received the AZD1222 COVID-19 vaccine.

The chain combines TRBV7-2 with TRBJ2-1, with a weak D call TRBD1 (5 bases). This CDR3 has 15 amino acids. Germline CDR1 SGHTA, CDR2 FQGNSA. V dropped 1 base and J dropped 5 bases, with 12 bases sitting between them. The CDR3 region is CASSLEGAGNNEQFF. Written as DNA, the CDR3 is TGTGCCAGCAGCTTAGAAGGTGCAGGGAACAATGAGCAGTTCTTC.

The rearrangement uses TRBV2 and TRBJ2-3, with TRBD2 matching over 7 bases. This CDR3 is built from 14 residues. V was clipped by 0 bases and J by 4 bases; unmatched bases: 1. The germline V gene encodes CDR1 SNHLY and CDR2 FYNNEI. The CDR3 spells CASSEAGGADTQYF. The CDR3 DNA follows: TGTGCCAGCAGTGAAGCGGGGGGGGCAGATACGCAGTATTTT. Full variable domain (rest looked up from reference TRBV2 and TRBJ2-3): EPEVTQTPSHQVTQMGQEVILRCVPISNHLYFYWYRQILGQKVEFLVSFYNNEISEKSEIFDDQFSVERPDGSNFTLKIRSTKLEDSAMYFCASSEAGGADTQYFGPGTRLTVL.

CDR3 in DNA: TGCAGCGGCTCGCAGGGACTAGCGGGGGACTACGAGCAGTACTTC. Translation: CSGSQGLAGDYEQYF. The chain combines TRBV29-1 with TRBJ2-7; 14 nucleotides align to TRBD2. V was clipped by 7 bases and J by 3 bases; unmatched bases: 8. There are 15 residues in the CDR3. Germline loops: CDR1 SQVTM, CDR2 ANQGSEA.

The chain links TRBV7-2 to TRBJ2-1; D might be TRBD2 (6 bases). This CDR3 is 14 amino acids long. The ends were cut back, 1 base at V and 10 bases at J, with 14 bases in the middle. The germline V gene has CDR1 SGHTA and CDR2 FQGNSA. The CDR3 DNA is TGTGCCAGCAGCTTAGTCGTAGCGGCAAGGGAGCAGTTCTTC. Its protein product is CASSLVVAAREQFF.

This chain links TRBV28 with TRBJ1-2; D unclear. The CDR3 extends over 13 amino acids. Germline assignment: CDR1 MDHEN and CDR2 SYDVKM. V was pared by 8 bases and J by 0 bases, with 10 bases between. DNA of the CDR3: TGTGCCAGCTTCCGGGCAACTAACTATGGCTACACCTTC. Translated: CASFRATNYGYTF.

This chain connects TRBV6-2 or TRBV6-3 to TRBJ2-7, with D possibly being TRBD1 (5 bases). Trimming took 0 bases from V and 6 from J, leaving 12 bases between them. The CDR3 totals 14 residues. Germline assignment: CDR1 MNHEY and CDR2 SVGEGT. CDR3 in amino acids: CASSYSFRVSEQYF. The DNA of the CDR3 is TGTGCCAGCAGTTACTCTTTCAGGGTGTCCGAGCAGTACTTC.

This chain uses TRBV10-1 with TRBJ2-1, with D unresolved. V lost 6 bases to trimming and J lost 7 bases, with 16 bases between them. This CDR3 contains 14 residues. Germline V lookup: CDR1 WNHNN, CDR2 SYGVQD (reference sequence). The CDR3 coding sequence is TGCGCCAGCAGCGGGCCCGCCGTAGGGAATGAGCAGTTCTTC. Translated, it gives CASSGPAVGNEQFF.

The chain uses TRBV19 and TRBJ1-3; no definite D call. The CDR3 length is 13 residues. Germline CDR1 is LNHDA and CDR2 is SQIVND (reference sequence). The germline V and J ends were trimmed by 7 bases and 4 bases, with 11 bases remaining between them. CDR3 residues: CASNPTGGNTIYF. The CDR3 coding sequence is TGTGCCAGTAACCCCACCGGAGGAAACACCATATATTTT. Filled out from reference TRBV19 and TRBJ1-3, the complete variable domain reads DGGITQSPKYLFRKEGQNVTLSCEQNLNHDAMYWYRQDPGQGLRLIYYSQIVNDFQKGDIAEGYSVSREKKESFPLTVTSAQKNPTAFYLCASNPTGGNTIYFGEGSWLTVV.

This clone was found a few times. The chain joins TRBV4-3 to TRBJ1-3; D not certain. V was cut by 1 base and J by 0 bases, with 10 bases left in between. CDR3 length: 16 amino acids. CDR1 is LGHNA and CDR2 is YSLEER in the germline V gene. The CDR3, as DNA: TGCGCCAGCAGCCAAGGTCCACAGAACTCTGGAAACACCATATATTTT. Translated, it gives CASSQGPQNSGNTIYF.

The chain uses TRBV24-1 and TRBJ2-1, with 8 bases identical to TRBD2. Germline V gene sequence: CDR1 KGHDR, CDR2 SFDVKD. CDR3 length equals 13 residues. V lost 8 bases to trimming and J lost 7 bases; unmatched junction nucleotides: 6. The chain's CDR3 is CATKSGSGNEQFF. The CDR3 DNA reads as TGTGCCACCAAGAGCGGGAGTGGAAATGAGCAGTTCTTC.

This chain uses TRBV21-1 with TRBJ2-5; the DNA was not compared with TRBD1, the D call given in the table. TRBV21-1 is shown as a pseudogene. The CDR3 is made up of 14 amino acids. This chain's CDR3 is CAGWDSNLQETQYF. The CDR3 region has the DNA TGTGCCGGATGGGACAGCAACCTCCAAGAGACCCAGTACTTC.

The rearrangement joins TRBV30 to TRBJ1-2, with 12 bases identical to TRBD1. The V segment lost 8 bases and the J segment 3 bases; nucleotides outside the gene matches: 10. Germline CDR1 is GTSNPN and CDR2 is SVGIG (reference sequence). The length of the CDR3 is 15 residues. The CDR3 is CAAWDRGQADYGYTF. The DNA of the CDR3 is TGTGCCGCGTGGGACAGGGGGCAGGCGGACTATGGCTACACCTTC.

The chain has TRBV20-1 and TRBJ1-5, with D unresolved. CDR3 size: 12 residues. CDR1 and CDR2 from the germline V gene are DFQATT and SNEGSKA (reference sequence). Trimming left V 3 bases short and J 4 bases short, with 7 bases between. As DNA, the CDR3 is TGCAGTGCTAGTATCCCGAATCAGCCCCAGCATTTT. Residues: CSASIPNQPQHF.

The rearrangement links TRBV29-1 to TRBJ2-2, with D hard to call. There are 14 residues in the CDR3. From germline, CDR1 is SQVTM and CDR2 ANQGSEA. V lost 7 bases to trimming and J lost 1 base, with 13 bases between them. This CDR3 reads CSALLFLNTGELFF. Written as DNA, the CDR3 is TGCAGCGCCCTTTTGTTCCTGAACACCGGGGAGCTGTTTTTT.

This rearrangement joins TRBV7-5 to TRBJ2-4; the table calls TRBD2, which could not be checked here. TRBV7-5 is tagged as a pseudogene. The CDR3 is made up of 13 amino acids. The chain's CDR3 is CARSDRSKNIQYF. For the CDR3, the DNA is TGTGCCAGAAGCGATCGGTCCAAAAACATTCAGTACTTC.

The chain has TRBV30 and TRBJ1-4; 9 bases align to TRBD1. The CDR3 is made up of 14 amino acids. The ends lost 0 bases at V and 8 bases at J; junction bases unmatched: 4. The germline V gene has CDR1 GTSNPN and CDR2 SVGIG (reference sequence). In nucleotides, the CDR3 is TGTGCCTGGAGTGTGACAGGGGGTGAGGAAAAACTGTTTTTT. Translated, it gives CAWSVTGGEEKLFF. Drawing the rest from reference TRBV30 and TRBJ1-4, the complete variable domain is SQTIHQWPATLVQPVGSPLSLECTVEGTSNPNLYWYRQAAGRGLQLLFYSVGIGQISSEVPQNLSASRPQDRQFILSSKKLLLSDSGFYLCAWSVTGGEEKLFFGSGTQLSVL.

The V call is TRBV7-9, the J call TRBJ1-4; D is unclear. This CDR3 has 15 residues. The V and J ends lost 3 bases and 6 bases respectively, with 14 bases between them. The germline V gene encodes CDR1 SEHNR and CDR2 FQNEAQ (reference sequence). In nucleotides, the CDR3 is TGTGCCAGCAGCTTCGATTCTCGAGGCGATGAAAAACTGTTTTTT. It codes for CASSFDSRGDEKLFF.

The chain recombines TRBV18 with TRBJ1-2; 9 bases are a match to TRBD1. The CDR3 runs to 15 residues. The germline CDR1 and CDR2 sequences are KGHSH and LQKENI. V dropped 3 bases and J dropped 2; count of bases not matched to a gene: 4. The CDR3 bases are TGTGCCAGCTCACCCGGGACAGGGCAGAACTATGGCTACACCTTC. Its translation: CASSPGTGQNYGYTF.

The chain couples TRBV7-2 to TRBJ2-7, with D perhaps TRBD2 (6 bases). From germline, CDR1 is SGHTA and CDR2 FQGNSA. This CDR3 contains 13 residues. V was trimmed by 5 bases and J by 5 bases, leaving 13 bases between them. The CDR3 DNA is TGTGCCAGCAGCAGGCGGGGCGGAGACGAGCAGTACTTC. Translated, it gives CASSRRGGDEQYF.

The chain has TRBV28 and TRBJ1-1, with 7 nucleotides matching TRBD1. J gave up 3 bases and V 8 bases, and 12 bases lay outside the gene matches. CDR1 is MDHEN and CDR2 is SYDVKM in the germline V gene. The CDR3 is 15 amino acids. The CDR3 is CASVSAGGGYTEAFF. Here the CDR3 DNA reads TGTGCCAGCGTTTCGGCAGGGGGAGGGTACACTGAAGCTTTCTTT.

The rearrangement links TRBV30 to TRBJ1-5; tentative D call: TRBD1 (5 bases). Looked up from germline, CDR1 is GTSNPN and CDR2 is SVGIG (reference sequence). Trimming removed 7 bases at V and 1 base at J, with 14 bases between. This CDR3 is 14 amino acids long. CDR3 DNA sequence: TGTGCCTACGATGTTAAGGGGAGCAATCAGCCCCAGCATTTT. It yields the protein CAYDVKGSNQPQHF.

V usage is TRBV7-8 and J usage is TRBJ2-1, with 9 positions matching TRBD2. Looked up from germline, CDR1 is SGHVS and CDR2 is FQNEAQ. CDR3 size: 21 residues. After removal of 5 bases from V and 1 base from J, the junction contained 21 bases not matched to a gene. The CDR3 DNA is TGTGCCAGCAGCCCATACCGAATACTTGCCGGGAGCGGGAGGTCCTACAATGAGCAGTTCTTC. Translated: CASSPYRILAGSGRSYNEQFF.

This chain joins TRBV5-4 and TRBJ1-2; D is unresolved. The CDR3 loop spans 12 amino acids. Trimming removed 7 bases at V and 6 bases at J, with 13 bases between. CDR1 and CDR2 (germline): SGHNT, YYREEE (reference sequence). CDR3 in amino acids: CASGTGRDGYTF. The CDR3 nucleotides read TGTGCCAGCGGAACGGGGAGGGATGGCTACACCTTC.

The chain joins TRBV4-1 to TRBJ1-6, with 7 bases matching TRBD1. Germline CDR1 MGHRA, CDR2 YSYEKL. This CDR3 has 18 amino acids. After removal of 2 bases from V and 1 base from J, the junction contained 8 bases not matched to a gene. CDR3 sequence (DNA): TGCGCCAGCAGCCAATCTACAGGGGACCGGTCCTATAATTCACCCCTCCACTTT. It encodes CASSQSTGDRSYNSPLHF.

The chain uses TRBV7-2 and TRBJ1-1, with D possibly matching TRBD1 (5 bases). V was shortened by 1 base and J by 5 bases, with 17 bases between the two germline ends. From germline, CDR1 is SGHTA and CDR2 FQGNSA. CDR3 length: 16 amino acids. The CDR3 region has the DNA TGTGCCAGCAGCTTAGAGGTTGTGGGGGGAGGGACTGAAGCTTTCTTT. Translated, it gives CASSLEVVGGGTEAFF.

This clone appeared once. The genes are TRBV28 and TRBJ1-2; 9 bases agree with TRBD1. The CDR3 length is 14 residues. V lost 3 bases, J lost 2 bases, and 1 base stayed unmatched. The germline V gene has CDR1 MDHEN and CDR2 SYDVKM. CDR3 sequence: CASSLTGGNYGYTF. CDR3 nucleotides: TGTGCCAGCAGTTTGACAGGGGGAAACTATGGCTACACCTTC.

This clone appeared a few times. The chain carries TRBV14 and TRBJ2-7; 9 bases align to TRBD1. CDR1 and CDR2 from the germline V gene are SGHDN and FVKESK. V dropped 4 bases and J dropped 5; count of bases not matched to a gene: 12. CDR3 size: 16 residues. The CDR3 nucleotides are TGTGCCAGCAGCCTCACCGGGACAGGGTTTGCAAACGAGCAGTACTTC. Its translation is CASSLTGTGFANEQYF.

This rearrangement joins TRBV11-2 to TRBJ2-5, with 10 bases matching TRBD1. Germline loops: CDR1 SGHAT, CDR2 FQNNGV. The CDR3 is 14 residues long. J gave up 5 bases and V 5 bases, and 5 bases lay outside the gene matches. The CDR3 loop reads CASSVRDRGETQYF. CDR3 bases: TGTGCCAGCAGCGTCCGGGACAGGGGTGAGACCCAGTACTTC.

The sample holds a few counts of this clone. This chain links TRBV6-5 with TRBJ1-5; D uncertain. The length of the CDR3 is 15 residues. Trimming removed 2 bases from V and 1 base from J, with 9 bases in between. CDR1 is MNHEY and CDR2 is SVGAGI in the germline V gene. CDR3 sequence (DNA): TGTGCCAGCAGTTACAGTTTTAAGAGCAATCAGCCCCAGCATTTT. Protein product: CASSYSFKSNQPQHF.

The rearrangement uses TRBV30 and TRBJ2-7; TRBD2 matches at 7 bases. With 4 bases clipped from V and 7 bases from J, the junction kept 13 bases outside the gene matches. The CDR3 has 14 amino acids. Germline V gene data show CDR1 as GTSNPN and CDR2 as SVGIG (reference sequence). This CDR3 reads CAWNRLAASGEQYF. CDR3 nucleotides: TGTGCCTGGAATAGACTAGCAGCCTCGGGAGAGCAGTACTTC. Drawing the rest from reference TRBV30 and TRBJ2-7, the complete variable domain is SQTIHQWPATLVQPVGSPLSLECTVEGTSNPNLYWYRQAAGRGLQLLFYSVGIGQISSEVPQNLSASRPQDRQFILSSKKLLLSDSGFYLCAWNRLAASGEQYFGPGTRLTVT.

The chain employs TRBV6-4 and TRBJ1-2, with D possibly being TRBD1 (5 bases). Germline CDR1 and CDR2: MRHNA and SNTAGT. V was trimmed by 2 bases and J by 4 bases, leaving 8 bases between them. CDR3 length: 13 amino acids. The CDR3 nucleotides are TGTGCCAGCAGTGACCAGGGTGGCTATGGCTACACCTTC. Translation: CASSDQGGYGYTF.

The chain uses TRBV29-1 and TRBJ2-1; 8 nucleotides match TRBD2. This CDR3 has 14 amino acids. Per germline, CDR1 SQVTM and CDR2 ANQGSEA. The V and J ends lost 6 bases and 2 bases, in that order; junction bases with no gene match: 6. Written as DNA, the CDR3 is TGCAGCGTAAAAGCGGGAGAGGCCTACAATGAGCAGTTCTTC. Encoded protein: CSVKAGEAYNEQFF.